This T cell receptor beta chain is drawn from a study of metastatic and nonmetastatic thyroid tumors. Whole-study context: Both malignant and benign thyroid patients supplied peripheral blood and tumor or nodule tissue samples, across which the repertoires of these patients were then compared. General study points: A significant increase in TCR beta diversity was reportedly seen in malignant thyroid tumors relative to benign nodules, in blood and tumor.

Original data processing: Clinicopathological groups differed in CDR3, with these differences serving to build a distant-metastasis classifier for papillary thyroid cancer. TCRdb reanalyzed the PCR reads with MiXCR. TCRdb's processing, not the authors' own work, is the source of the V and J calls. The repertoire holds about 16,000 clones, with about 31% as singletons. All patients reached thyroid surgery having received no treatment beforehand. V dropped 5 bases and J dropped 2 bases, with 5 bases sitting between them. This CDR3 region has 12 residues. Germline loops: CDR1 SGHAT, CDR2 FQNNGV. This clone was observed a single time. Its target is unknown.

The sequence was obtained from a male donor with papillary thyroid cancer or a benign thyroid nodule (not recorded which). Some clones in this sample may be carry-over from other donors' samples. The gene calls are TRBV11-2 and TRBJ2-3; D is unclear. The sequencing input was tumor tissue. The CDR3 sequence is CASSQITDTQYF. CDR3 coding DNA: TGTGCCAGCAGCCAGATCACAGATACGCAGTATTTT.